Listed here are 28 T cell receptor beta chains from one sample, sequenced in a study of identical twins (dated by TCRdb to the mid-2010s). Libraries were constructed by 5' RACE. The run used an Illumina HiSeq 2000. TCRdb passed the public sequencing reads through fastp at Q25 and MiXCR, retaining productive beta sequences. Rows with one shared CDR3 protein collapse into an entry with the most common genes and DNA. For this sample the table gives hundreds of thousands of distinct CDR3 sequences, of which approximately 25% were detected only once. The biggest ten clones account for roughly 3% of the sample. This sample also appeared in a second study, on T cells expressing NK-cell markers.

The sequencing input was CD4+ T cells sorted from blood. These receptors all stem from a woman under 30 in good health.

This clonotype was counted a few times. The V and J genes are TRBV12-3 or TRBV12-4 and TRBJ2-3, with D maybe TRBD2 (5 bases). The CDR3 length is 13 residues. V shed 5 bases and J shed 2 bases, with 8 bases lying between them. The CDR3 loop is CASSRDTTDTQYF. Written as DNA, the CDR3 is TGTGCCAGCAGTCGGGATACCACAGATACGCAGTATTTT.

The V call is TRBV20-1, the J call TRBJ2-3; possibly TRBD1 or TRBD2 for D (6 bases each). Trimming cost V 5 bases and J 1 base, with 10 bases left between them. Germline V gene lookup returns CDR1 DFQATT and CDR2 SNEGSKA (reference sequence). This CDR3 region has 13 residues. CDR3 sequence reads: CSAPRGGTDTQYF. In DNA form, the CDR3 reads TGCAGTGCTCCGAGGGGGGGCACAGATACGCAGTATTTT.

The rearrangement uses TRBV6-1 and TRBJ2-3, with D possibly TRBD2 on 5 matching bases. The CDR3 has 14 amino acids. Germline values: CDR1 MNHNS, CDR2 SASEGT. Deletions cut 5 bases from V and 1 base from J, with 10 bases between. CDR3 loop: CASSLAPRTDTQYF. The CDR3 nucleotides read TGTGCCAGCAGTTTAGCGCCCCGCACAGATACGCAGTATTTT.

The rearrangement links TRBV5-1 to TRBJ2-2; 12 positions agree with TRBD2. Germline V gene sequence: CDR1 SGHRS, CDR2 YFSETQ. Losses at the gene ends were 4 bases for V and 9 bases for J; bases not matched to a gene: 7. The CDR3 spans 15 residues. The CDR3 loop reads CASSEPGLAGWELFF. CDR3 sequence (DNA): TGCGCCAGCAGCGAGCCGGGACTAGCGGGCTGGGAGCTGTTTTTT.

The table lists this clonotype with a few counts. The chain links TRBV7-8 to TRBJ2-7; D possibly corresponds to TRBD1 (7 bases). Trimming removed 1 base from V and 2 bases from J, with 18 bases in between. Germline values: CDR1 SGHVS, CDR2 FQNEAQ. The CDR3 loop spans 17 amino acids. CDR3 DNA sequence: TGTGCCAGCAGCTTAGGGGCCGGAGGGGGCGTAACCTACGAGCAGTACTTC. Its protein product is CASSLGAGGGVTYEQYF.

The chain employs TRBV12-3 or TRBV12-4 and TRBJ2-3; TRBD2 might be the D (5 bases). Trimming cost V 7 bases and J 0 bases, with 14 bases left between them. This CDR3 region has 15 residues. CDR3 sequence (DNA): TGTGCCAGCACCATTTGGAGGATCAGCACAGATACGCAGTATTTT. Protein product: CASTIWRISTDTQYF.

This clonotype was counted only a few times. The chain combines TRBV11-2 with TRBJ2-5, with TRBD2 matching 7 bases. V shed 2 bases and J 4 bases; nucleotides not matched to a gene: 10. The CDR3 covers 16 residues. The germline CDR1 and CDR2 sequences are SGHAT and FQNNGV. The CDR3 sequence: CASSLQRAGRGETQYF. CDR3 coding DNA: TGTGCCAGCAGCTTACAACGAGCGGGGAGGGGAGAGACCCAGTACTTC.

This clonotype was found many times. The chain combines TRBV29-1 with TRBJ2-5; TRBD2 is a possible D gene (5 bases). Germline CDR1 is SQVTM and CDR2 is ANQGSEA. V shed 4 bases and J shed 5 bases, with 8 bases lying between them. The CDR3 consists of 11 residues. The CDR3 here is CSVGGRETQYF. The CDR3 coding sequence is TGCAGCGTTGGAGGGCGGGAGACCCAGTACTTC.

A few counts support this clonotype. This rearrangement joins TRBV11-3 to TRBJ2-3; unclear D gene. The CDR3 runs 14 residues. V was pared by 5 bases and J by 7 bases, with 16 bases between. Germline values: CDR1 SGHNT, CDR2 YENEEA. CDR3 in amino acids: CASSPPNARYTQYF. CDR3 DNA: TGTGCCAGCAGCCCCCCTAACGCACGATATACGCAGTATTTT.

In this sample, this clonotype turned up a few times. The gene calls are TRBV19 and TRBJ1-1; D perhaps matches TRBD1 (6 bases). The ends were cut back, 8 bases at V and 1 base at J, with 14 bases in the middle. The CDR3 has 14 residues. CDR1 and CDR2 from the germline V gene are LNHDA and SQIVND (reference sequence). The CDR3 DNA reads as TGTGCCAGTGGTAAACAGGGAGGGAACACTGAAGCTTTCTTT. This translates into CASGKQGGNTEAFF.

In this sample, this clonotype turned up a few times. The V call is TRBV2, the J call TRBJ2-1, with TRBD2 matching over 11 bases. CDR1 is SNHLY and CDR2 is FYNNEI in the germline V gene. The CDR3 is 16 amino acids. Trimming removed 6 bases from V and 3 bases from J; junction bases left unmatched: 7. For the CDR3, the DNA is TGTGCCAGCAGCTATCATAGCGGGAGGGTCTACAATGAGCAGTTCTTC. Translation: CASSYHSGRVYNEQFF.

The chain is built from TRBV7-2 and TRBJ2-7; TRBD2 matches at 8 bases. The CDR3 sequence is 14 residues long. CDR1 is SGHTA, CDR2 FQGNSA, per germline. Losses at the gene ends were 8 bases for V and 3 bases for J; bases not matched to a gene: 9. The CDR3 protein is CASLPAGGVYEQYF. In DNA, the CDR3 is TGTGCCAGCCTTCCAGCCGGGGGGGTCTACGAGCAGTACTTC. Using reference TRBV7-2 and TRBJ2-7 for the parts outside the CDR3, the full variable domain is GAGVSQSPSNKVTEKGKDVELRCDPISGHTALYWYRQSLGQGLEFLIYFQGNSAPDKSGLPSDRFSAERTGGSVSTLTIQRTQQEDSAVYLCASLPAGGVYEQYFGPGTRLTVT.

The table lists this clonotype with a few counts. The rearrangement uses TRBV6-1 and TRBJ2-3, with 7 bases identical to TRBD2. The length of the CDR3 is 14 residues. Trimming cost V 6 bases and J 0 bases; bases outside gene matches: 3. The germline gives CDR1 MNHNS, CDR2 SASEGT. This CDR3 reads CASRLALSTDTQYF. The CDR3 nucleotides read TGTGCCAGCAGACTAGCGCTGAGCACAGATACGCAGTATTTT.

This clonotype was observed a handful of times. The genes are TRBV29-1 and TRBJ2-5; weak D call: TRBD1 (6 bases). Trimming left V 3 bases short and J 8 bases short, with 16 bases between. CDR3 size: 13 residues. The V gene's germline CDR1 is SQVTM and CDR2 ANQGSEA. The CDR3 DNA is TGCAGCGTTGATAGATTTCAGGGGTACACCCAGTACTTC. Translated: CSVDRFQGYTQYF. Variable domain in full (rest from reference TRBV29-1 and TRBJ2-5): SAVISQKPSRDICQRGTSLTIQCQVDSQVTMMFWYRQQPGQSLTLIATANQGSEATYESGFVIDKFPISRPNLTFSTLTVSNMSPEDSSIYLCSVDRFQGYTQYFGPGTRLLVL.

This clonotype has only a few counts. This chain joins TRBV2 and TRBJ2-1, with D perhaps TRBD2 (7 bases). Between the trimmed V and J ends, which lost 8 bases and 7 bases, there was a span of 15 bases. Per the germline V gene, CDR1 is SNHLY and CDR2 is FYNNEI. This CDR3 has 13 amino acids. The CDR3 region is CASSRRGPNEQFF. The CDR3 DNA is TGTGCCAGCTCTCGGCGGGGGCCGAATGAGCAGTTCTTC. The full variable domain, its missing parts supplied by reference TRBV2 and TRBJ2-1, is EPEVTQTPSHQVTQMGQEVILRCVPISNHLYFYWYRQILGQKVEFLVSFYNNEISEKSEIFDDQFSVERPDGSNFTLKIRSTKLEDSAMYFCASSRRGPNEQFFGPGTRLTVL.

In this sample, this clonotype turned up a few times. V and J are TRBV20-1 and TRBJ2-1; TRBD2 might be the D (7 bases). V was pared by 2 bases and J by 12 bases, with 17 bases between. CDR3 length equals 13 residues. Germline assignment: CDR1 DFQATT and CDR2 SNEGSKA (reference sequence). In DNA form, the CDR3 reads TGCAGTGCTAGATTGGGAGGGGGGGAATGGCAGTTCTTC. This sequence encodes CSARLGGGEWQFF.

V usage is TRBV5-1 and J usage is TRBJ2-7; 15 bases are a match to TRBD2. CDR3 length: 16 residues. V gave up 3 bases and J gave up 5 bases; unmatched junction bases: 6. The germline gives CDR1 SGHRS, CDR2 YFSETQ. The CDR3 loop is CASSSGLAGGCNEQYF. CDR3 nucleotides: TGCGCCAGCAGCTCGGGACTAGCGGGAGGTTGTAACGAGCAGTACTTC.

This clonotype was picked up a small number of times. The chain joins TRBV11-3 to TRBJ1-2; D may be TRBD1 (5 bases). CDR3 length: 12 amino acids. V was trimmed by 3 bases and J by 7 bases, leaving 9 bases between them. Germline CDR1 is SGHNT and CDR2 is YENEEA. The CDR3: CASSFRDSGYTF. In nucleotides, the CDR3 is TGTGCCAGCAGCTTCAGGGATAGTGGCTACACCTTC.

Here the CDR3 DNA reads TGCAGTTCGGGGCGGGAGGGCCTCATCTTGGAGACCCAGTACTTC. Amino acids: CSSGREGLILETQYF. This sequence joins TRBV20-1 and TRBJ2-5, with 9 bases that match TRBD2. The V gene's germline CDR1 is DFQATT and CDR2 SNEGSKA (reference sequence). V lost 8 bases and J lost 5; bases outside the gene matches: 15. This CDR3 contains 15 residues.

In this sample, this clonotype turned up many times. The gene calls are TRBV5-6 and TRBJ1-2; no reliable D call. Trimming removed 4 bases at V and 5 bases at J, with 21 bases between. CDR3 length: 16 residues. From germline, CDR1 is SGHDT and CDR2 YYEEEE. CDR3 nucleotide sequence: TGTGCCAGCAGCCTGGGTTCCGGCGCCGGGGTATATGGCTACACCTTC. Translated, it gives CASSLGSGAGVYGYTF.

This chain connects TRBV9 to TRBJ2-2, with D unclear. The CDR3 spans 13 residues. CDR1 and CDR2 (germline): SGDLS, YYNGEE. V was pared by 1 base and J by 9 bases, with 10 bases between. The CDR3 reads CASSVRPARELFF. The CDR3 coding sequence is TGTGCCAGCAGCGTACGGCCCGCCCGGGAGCTGTTTTTT.

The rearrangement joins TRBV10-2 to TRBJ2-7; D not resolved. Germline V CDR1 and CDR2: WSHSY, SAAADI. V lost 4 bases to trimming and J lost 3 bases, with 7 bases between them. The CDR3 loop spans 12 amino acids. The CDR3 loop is CASSGPNYEQYF. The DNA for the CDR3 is TGCGCCAGCAGTGGTCCAAACTACGAGCAGTACTTC.

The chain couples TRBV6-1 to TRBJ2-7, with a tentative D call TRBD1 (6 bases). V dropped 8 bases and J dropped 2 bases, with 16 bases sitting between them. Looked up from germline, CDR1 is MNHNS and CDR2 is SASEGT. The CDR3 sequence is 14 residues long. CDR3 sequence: CASGRAGDPYEQYF. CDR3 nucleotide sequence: TGTGCCAGCGGTAGGGCAGGGGACCCCTACGAGCAGTACTTC.

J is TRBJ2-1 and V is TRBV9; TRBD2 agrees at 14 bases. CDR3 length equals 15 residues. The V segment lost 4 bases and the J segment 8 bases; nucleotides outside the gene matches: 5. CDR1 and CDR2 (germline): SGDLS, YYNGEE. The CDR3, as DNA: TGTGCCAGCAGCCCGACTAGCGGGAGGGCCCATGAGCAGTTCTTC. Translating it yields CASSPTSGRAHEQFF.

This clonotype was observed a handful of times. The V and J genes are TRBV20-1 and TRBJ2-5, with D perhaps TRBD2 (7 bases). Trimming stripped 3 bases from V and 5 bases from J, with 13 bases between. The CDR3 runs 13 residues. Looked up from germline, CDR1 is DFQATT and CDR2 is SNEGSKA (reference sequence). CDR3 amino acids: CSARWRGQETQYF. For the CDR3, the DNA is TGCAGTGCTAGGTGGCGGGGGCAGGAGACCCAGTACTTC.

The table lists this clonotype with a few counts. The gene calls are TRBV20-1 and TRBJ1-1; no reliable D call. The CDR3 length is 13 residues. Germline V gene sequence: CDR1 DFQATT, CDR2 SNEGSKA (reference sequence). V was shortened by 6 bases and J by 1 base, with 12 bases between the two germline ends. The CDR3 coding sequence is TGCAGTGCCCCATTATCGTGGAACACTGAAGCTTTCTTT. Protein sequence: CSAPLSWNTEAFF.

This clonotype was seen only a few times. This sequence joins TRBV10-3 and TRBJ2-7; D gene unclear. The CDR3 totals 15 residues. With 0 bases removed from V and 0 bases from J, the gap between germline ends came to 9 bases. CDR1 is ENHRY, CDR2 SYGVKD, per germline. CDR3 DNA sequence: TGTGCCATCAGTGAGTCCAGAACTAACTCCTACGAGCAGTACTTC. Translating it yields CAISESRTNSYEQYF.

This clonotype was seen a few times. The CDR3 reads CASSYARTSDTGELFF. CDR3 DNA sequence: TGTGCCAGCAGTTACGCGCGGACGAGCGACACCGGGGAGCTGTTTTTT. The V and J genes are TRBV7-8 and TRBJ2-2; D gene unclear. CDR1 SGHVS and CDR2 FQNEAQ come from the germline V gene. Between the trimmed V and J ends, which lost 6 bases and 3 bases, there was a span of 17 bases. There are 16 residues in the CDR3.